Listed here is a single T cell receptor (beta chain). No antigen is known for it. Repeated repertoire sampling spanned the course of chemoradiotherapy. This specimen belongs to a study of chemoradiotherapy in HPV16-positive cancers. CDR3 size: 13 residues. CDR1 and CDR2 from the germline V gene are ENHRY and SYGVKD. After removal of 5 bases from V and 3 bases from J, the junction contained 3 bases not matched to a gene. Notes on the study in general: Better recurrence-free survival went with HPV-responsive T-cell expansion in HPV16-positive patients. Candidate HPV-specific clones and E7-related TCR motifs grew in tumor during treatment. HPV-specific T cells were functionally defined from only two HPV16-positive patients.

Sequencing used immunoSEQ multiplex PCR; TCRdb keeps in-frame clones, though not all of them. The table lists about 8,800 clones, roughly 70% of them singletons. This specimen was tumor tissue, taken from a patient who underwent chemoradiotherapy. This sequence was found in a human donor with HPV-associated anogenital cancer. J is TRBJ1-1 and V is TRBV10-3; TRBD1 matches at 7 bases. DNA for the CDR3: TGTGCCATCAGTCGGGACAGCGACACTGAAGCTTTCTTT. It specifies CAISRDSDTEAFF.